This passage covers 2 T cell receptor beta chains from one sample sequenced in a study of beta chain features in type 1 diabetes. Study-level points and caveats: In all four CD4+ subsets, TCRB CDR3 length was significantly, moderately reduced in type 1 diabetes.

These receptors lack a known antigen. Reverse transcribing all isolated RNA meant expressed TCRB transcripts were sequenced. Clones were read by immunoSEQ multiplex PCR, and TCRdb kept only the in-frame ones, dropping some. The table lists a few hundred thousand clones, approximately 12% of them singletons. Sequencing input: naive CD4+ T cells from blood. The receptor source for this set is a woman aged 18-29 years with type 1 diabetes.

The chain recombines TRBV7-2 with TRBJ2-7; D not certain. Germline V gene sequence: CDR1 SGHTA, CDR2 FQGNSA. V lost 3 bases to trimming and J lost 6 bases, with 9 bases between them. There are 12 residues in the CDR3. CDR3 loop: CASSFLVGEQYF. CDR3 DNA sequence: TGTGCCAGCAGCTTCCTAGTCGGCGAGCAGTACTTC.

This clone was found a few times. CDR3 sequence (DNA): TGTGCCAGCAGTAGACTAGCGAGGAGCACAGATACGCAGTATTTT. Amino acid sequence: CASSRLARSTDTQYF. The chain uses TRBV6-4 and TRBJ2-3; 8 nucleotides match TRBD2. J gave up 0 bases and V 5 bases, and 4 bases lay outside the gene matches. CDR3 length: 15 amino acids. Germline values: CDR1 MRHNA, CDR2 SNTAGT.